The next 27 T cell receptor beta chains were all read from a single sample in a study of T cells in Graves' hyperthyroidism and ophthalmopathy. Amplification targeted TCR beta CDR3 regions from RNA transcripts. A set of HTBI primers served as the primers for a first-round RT-PCR of the TCR CDR3. TCRdb used MiXCR to reprocess the multiplex PCR reads, holding one entry per CDR3 protein. The repertoire has 650,000 to 750,000 distinct CDR3 sequences, 14% of them found once; the top ten carry about a tenth. Sequenced: blood. The source is a woman aged 18-35 years with Graves' hyperthyroidism.

The V and J genes are TRBV6-2 or TRBV6-3 and TRBJ2-5; 8 bases fit TRBD2. The CDR3 runs to 14 residues. Germline CDR1 is MNHEY and CDR2 is SVGEGT. V lost 0 bases, J lost 4 bases, and 1 base stayed unmatched. CDR3 residues: CASSYSLAGETQYF. The CDR3 nucleotides read TGTGCCAGCAGTTACTCCCTAGCGGGAGAGACCCAGTACTTC.

This clonotype was observed a handful of times. V usage is TRBV20-1 and J usage is TRBJ2-1; 10 positions match TRBD1. The CDR3 sequence is 14 residues long. The V gene end was trimmed by 6 bases and the J gene end by 7 bases; junction bases not matched to a gene: 9. CDR1 is DFQATT and CDR2 is SNEGSKA in the germline V gene (reference sequence). The CDR3 region is CSAAGQGVSNEQFF. CDR3 DNA sequence: TGCAGTGCCGCTGGACAGGGGGTTTCTAATGAGCAGTTCTTC.

The chain joins TRBV12-5 to TRBJ2-2; 9 nucleotides align to TRBD1. V lost 6 bases, J lost 1 base, and 9 bases stayed unmatched. The germline V gene has CDR1 LGHNT and CDR2 FRNRAP. The CDR3 has 17 amino acids. The CDR3 DNA reads TGTGCTAGTGGCCCCGGGACAGGGACCCTGAACACCGGGGAGCTGTTTTTT. It yields the protein CASGPGTGTLNTGELFF.

This clonotype has only a few counts. The V gene is TRBV27, the J gene TRBJ2-1; TRBD1 agrees at 8 bases. V lost 4 bases to trimming and J lost 6 bases; unmatched junction nucleotides: 8. This CDR3 region has 15 residues. The germline gives CDR1 MNHEY, CDR2 SMNVEV (reference sequence). The CDR3 here is CASSSAGTGVNEQFF. CDR3 sequence (DNA): TGTGCCAGCAGTTCAGCCGGGACAGGCGTCAATGAGCAGTTCTTC.

This clonotype has at least ten counts. The chain recombines TRBV20-1 with TRBJ1-4; D not resolved. With 5 bases removed from V and 5 bases from J, the gap between germline ends came to 18 bases. This CDR3 comprises 15 residues. Per germline, CDR1 DFQATT and CDR2 SNEGSKA (reference sequence). The CDR3: CSARPVGQKNEKLFF. In DNA form, the CDR3 reads TGCAGTGCTCGCCCCGTAGGGCAGAAGAATGAAAAACTGTTTTTT.

This rearrangement joins TRBV5-1 to TRBJ1-2; 7 bases align to TRBD1. The CDR3 runs 14 residues. The V segment lost 4 bases and the J segment 4 bases; nucleotides outside the gene matches: 7. Germline values: CDR1 SGHRS, CDR2 YFSETQ. The CDR3 nucleotides read TGCGCCAGCAGCGGGGACAGTGGGAGCTATGGCTACACCTTC. Amino acids: CASSGDSGSYGYTF. The whole variable domain, filled in from reference TRBV5-1 and TRBJ1-2, reads KAGVTQTPRYLIKTRGQQVTLSCSPISGHRSVSWYQQTPGQGLQFLFEYFSETQRNKGNFPGRFSGRQFSNSRSEMNVSTLELGDSALYLCASSGDSGSYGYTFGSGTRLTVV.

This clonotype was detected many times. The chain employs TRBV20-1 and TRBJ2-5, with D hard to call. Trimming stripped 4 bases from V and 3 bases from J, with 12 bases between. Germline CDR1 and CDR2: DFQATT and SNEGSKA (reference sequence). CDR3 size: 13 residues. Here the CDR3 DNA reads TGCAGTGCTATCCTGGGTGGGGAAGAGACCCAGTACTTC. It specifies CSAILGGEETQYF.

A few counts support this clonotype. A much larger clone is a single base away; this may be a read error. The chain recombines TRBV20-1 with TRBJ2-7; tentative D call: TRBD2 (5 bases). Germline V gene lookup returns CDR1 DFQATT and CDR2 SNEGSKA (reference sequence). V shed 7 bases and J shed 1 base, with 20 bases lying between them. The CDR3 covers 15 residues. This chain's CDR3 is CSVPVGEGTSYEQYF. For the CDR3, the DNA is TGCAGTGTCCCAGTGGGAGAGGGCACTTCCTACGAGCAGTACTTC.

This clonotype was seen ten or more times. The chain has TRBV28 and TRBJ2-7, with D hard to call. V lost 6 bases, J lost 3 bases, and 6 bases lay in between. Germline loops: CDR1 MDHEN, CDR2 SYDVKM. This CDR3 region has 11 residues. The CDR3 is CASRWDYEQYF. As DNA, the CDR3 is TGTGCCAGCAGATGGGACTACGAGCAGTACTTC.

This clonotype has ten or more counts. This chain connects TRBV5-1 to TRBJ2-1, with 13 bases aligning to TRBD2. This CDR3 has 18 residues. V shed 0 bases and J 2 bases; nucleotides not matched to a gene: 5. The V gene's germline CDR1 is SGHRS and CDR2 YFSETQ. CDR3 DNA sequence: TGCGCCAGCAGCTTGGGGACTAGCGGGAGAGTGACCTACAATGAGCAGTTCTTC. As protein: CASSLGTSGRVTYNEQFF.

This clonotype has a count of ten or more. This sequence joins TRBV5-1 and TRBJ2-7; D may be TRBD1 or TRBD2 (5 bases each). This CDR3 has 14 residues. Germline V CDR1 and CDR2: SGHRS, YFSETQ. V was pared by 0 bases and J by 6 bases, with 13 bases between. The chain's CDR3 is CASSLDGGRGEQYF. Here the CDR3 DNA reads TGCGCCAGCAGCTTGGATGGGGGTCGGGGCGAGCAGTACTTC.

The sample holds many counts of this clonotype. The chain is built from TRBV20-1 and TRBJ1-5, with D tentatively TRBD1 (6 bases). The CDR3 runs to 15 residues. The germline V gene has CDR1 DFQATT and CDR2 SNEGSKA (reference sequence). With 6 bases removed from V and 5 bases from J, the gap between germline ends came to 20 bases. CDR3 sequence reads: CSAHYADRVYQPQHF. The CDR3 nucleotides read TGCAGTGCCCATTATGCGGACAGAGTCTATCAGCCCCAGCATTTT.

This clonotype has ten or more counts. This CDR3 is CASSLGLESYNEQFF. The CDR3 DNA is TGTGCCAGCAGCTTAGGGCTAGAGTCCTACAATGAGCAGTTCTTC. The J gene is TRBJ2-1, the V gene TRBV7-9, with no clear D. The CDR3 is 15 residues long. The ends were cut back, 1 base at V and 1 base at J, with 8 bases in the middle. Germline V gene sequence: CDR1 SEHNR, CDR2 FQNEAQ (reference sequence).

This clonotype was recorded at least ten times. The chain is built from TRBV7-2 and TRBJ2-5, with D tentatively TRBD1 or TRBD2 (5 bases each). CDR1 and CDR2 from the germline V gene are SGHTA and FQGNSA. The V gene lost 4 bases and the J gene lost 1 base, with 19 bases spanning the gap. CDR3 length equals 17 residues. In nucleotides, the CDR3 is TGTGCCAGCAGCTCGGGGACCTCTCGCGGCCTCCAAGAGACCCAGTACTTC. The encoded protein is CASSSGTSRGLQETQYF.

This clonotype appeared many times. V is TRBV2 and J is TRBJ1-5; D not certain. The CDR3 is 14 residues long. V gave up 7 bases and J gave up 2 bases, with 12 bases separating them. Germline V gene data show CDR1 as SNHLY and CDR2 as FYNNEI. The CDR3 DNA reads as TGTGCCAGCACGGGCGGCGGAGGCAATCAGCCCCAGCATTTT. It translates to CASTGGGGNQPQHF.

This clonotype has more than one count but fewer than ten. This rearrangement joins TRBV4-1 to TRBJ1-4, with TRBD1 as a possible D gene (5 bases). Trimming took off 3 bases at V and 8 bases at J, with 16 bases between the two ends. CDR3 length: 15 amino acids. CDR1 is MGHRA and CDR2 is YSYEKL in the germline V gene. Here the CDR3 DNA reads TGCGCCAGCAGCCATCGGCGGGGCCTCTCGGAAAAACTGTTTTTT. Its protein product is CASSHRRGLSEKLFF.

V is TRBV6-1 and J is TRBJ2-7; 14 nucleotides agree with TRBD2. CDR1 MNHNS and CDR2 SASEGT come from the germline V gene. The CDR3 totals 15 residues. V was pared by 6 bases and J by 8 bases, with 9 bases of the junction left unmatched. CDR3 DNA sequence: TGTGCCAGCAGCATGGGACTAGCGGGAGCTTCCCAGCAGTACTTC. It codes for CASSMGLAGASQQYF.

This chain uses TRBV12-3 or TRBV12-4 with TRBJ2-2; D might be TRBD1 (6 bases). With 3 bases removed from V and 3 bases from J, the gap between germline ends came to 11 bases. The CDR3 consists of 15 residues. CDR3 amino acids: CASSFPRGYTGELFF. In DNA form, the CDR3 reads TGTGCCAGCAGTTTTCCCAGGGGATACACCGGGGAGCTGTTTTTT.

In its sample, this clonotype was seen many times. V gene TRBV11-2 combines with J gene TRBJ2-3, with 8 bases matching TRBD2. The germline CDR1 and CDR2 sequences are SGHAT and FQNNGV. The V segment lost 2 bases and the J segment 1 base; nucleotides outside the gene matches: 2. This CDR3 comprises 15 residues. Here the CDR3 reads CASSLTSGGTDTQYF. DNA of the CDR3: TGTGCCAGCAGCTTAACTAGCGGTGGCACAGATACGCAGTATTTT.

This clonotype was counted many times. CDR3 in DNA: TGTGCCACCAGCAGAGACGGGGGCGTGAACACTGAAGCTTTCTTT. Encoded protein: CATSRDGGVNTEAFF. The chain carries TRBV15 and TRBJ1-1; D may be TRBD1 (6 bases). Looked up from germline, CDR1 is LNHNV and CDR2 is YYDKDF (reference sequence). The V and J ends lost 0 bases and 0 bases respectively, with 8 bases between them. The CDR3 covers 15 residues.

This clonotype appeared a few times. The chain has TRBV7-9 and TRBJ2-1, with D hard to call. The germline gives CDR1 SEHNR, CDR2 FQNEAQ (reference sequence). This CDR3 region has 14 residues. V was pared by 7 bases and J by 2 bases, with 12 bases between. The CDR3 DNA follows: TGTGCCAGCACCCCGCCGGGCGCCTACAATGAGCAGTTCTTC. Protein sequence: CASTPPGAYNEQFF.

This clonotype was counted between two and nine times. The chain has TRBV12-3 or TRBV12-4 and TRBJ2-4; the match to TRBD2 covers 11 bases. CDR3 length: 15 amino acids. The V gene end was trimmed by 5 bases and the J gene end by 12 bases; junction bases not matched to a gene: 12. The CDR3 coding sequence is TGTGCCAGCAGTCCGGGACTAGCGGCGCCGTTCGGTCAGTACTTC. Its protein product is CASSPGLAAPFGQYF.

This clonotype was detected a few times. A read error may be the cause here, since a much bigger clone is one base away. The rearrangement uses TRBV11-2 and TRBJ2-5; D is perhaps TRBD1 or TRBD2 (6 bases each). CDR1 is SGHAT and CDR2 is FQNNGV in the germline V gene. The V gene lost 8 bases and the J gene lost 2 bases, with 18 bases spanning the gap. This CDR3 contains 15 residues. CDR3 residues: CASGNPRGLQETQYF. CDR3 DNA sequence: TGTGCCAGCGGCAACCCTCGGGGGCTACAAGAGACCCAGTACTTC.

This sequence joins TRBV5-5 and TRBJ2-7; D gene uncertain. The germline V gene encodes CDR1 SGHKS and CDR2 YYEKEE (reference sequence). There are 15 residues in the CDR3. V was shortened by 0 bases and J by 0 bases, with 10 bases between the two germline ends. The CDR3 DNA follows: TGTGCCAGCAGCTTGGGAGCGCGCGTCTCCTACGAGCAGTACTTC. It codes for CASSLGARVSYEQYF.

The sample holds a few counts of this clonotype. The genes are TRBV7-9 and TRBJ2-7; D may be TRBD1 or TRBD2 (5 bases each). Looked up from germline, CDR1 is SEHNR and CDR2 is FQNEAQ (reference sequence). The germline V and J ends were trimmed by 5 bases and 3 bases, with 23 bases remaining between them. The CDR3 is made up of 17 amino acids. CDR3 region: CASSQVWGSEEDYEQYF. CDR3 DNA: TGTGCCAGCAGCCAGGTTTGGGGGAGTGAAGAGGACTACGAGCAGTACTTC.

The V gene is TRBV7-9, the J gene TRBJ1-2, with D perhaps matching TRBD1 (5 bases). Trimming took off 4 bases at V and 3 bases at J, with 6 bases between the two ends. There are 12 residues in the CDR3. The germline CDR1 and CDR2 sequences are SEHNR and FQNEAQ (reference sequence). The CDR3 loop is CASSSGHYGYTF. In DNA, the CDR3 is TGTGCCAGCAGCTCAGGGCACTATGGCTACACCTTC.

At least ten counts were recorded for this clonotype. This sequence joins TRBV12-3 or TRBV12-4 and TRBJ2-1, with 12 bases fitting TRBD2. This CDR3 has 18 amino acids. V trimming: 3 bases; J trimming: 0 bases; junction bases outside the gene matches: 6. The CDR3 DNA sequence: TGTGCCAGCAGTTTGCGGCTAGCGGGAGGGAGCTCCTACAATGAGCAGTTCTTC. It specifies CASSLRLAGGSSYNEQFF.